These 11 T cell receptor beta chains were sequenced from one sample in a study of blood T cell repertoires in COVID-19. Sequencing used immunoSEQ multiplex PCR; TCRdb keeps in-frame clones, though not all of them. The repertoire consists of tens of thousands of clones, with roughly 82% occurring once and the leading ten covering roughly 7.4%. Sequencing was done on a sample of peripheral blood. Receptor source: a human donor in a cohort sampled during active COVID-19.

The chain joins TRBV25-1 to TRBJ1-1; TRBD1 might be the D (6 bases). The CDR3 runs to 18 residues. V shed 3 bases and J shed 7 bases, with 27 bases lying between them. CDR1 and CDR2 from the germline V gene are MGHDK and SYGVNS. CDR3 residues: CASSDSSLNTAGELEAFF. DNA for the CDR3: TGTGCCAGCAGTGATTCCTCCCTGAATACGGCAGGGGAGCTTGAAGCTTTCTTT.

V usage is TRBV19 and J usage is TRBJ2-2; perhaps TRBD1 as D (5 bases). The CDR3 length is 15 residues. V dropped 6 bases and J dropped 1 base, with 12 bases sitting between them. Germline assignment: CDR1 LNHDA and CDR2 SQIVND (reference sequence). CDR3 nucleotides: TGTGCCAGTAGAACAGGCCTACTGAACACCGGGGAGCTGTTTTTT. Residues: CASRTGLLNTGELFF.

The DNA for the CDR3 is TGTGCCTGGAACGGGGGGGCCGGGGAGCTGTTTTTT. It codes for CAWNGGAGELFF. The V and J genes are TRBV30 and TRBJ2-2; 8 bases map to TRBD2. V lost 4 bases, J lost 6 bases, and 1 base stayed unmatched. The CDR3 has 12 amino acids. Per germline, CDR1 GTSNPN and CDR2 SVGIG (reference sequence).

The V gene is TRBV2, the J gene TRBJ1-5, with D maybe TRBD1 (6 bases). The ends were cut back, 7 bases at V and 1 base at J, with 11 bases in the middle. CDR1 and CDR2 (germline): SNHLY, FYNNEI. The length of the CDR3 is 14 residues. CDR3 in amino acids: CASKQGTSNQPQHF. CDR3 nucleotides: TGTGCCAGCAAACAGGGAACCAGCAATCAGCCCCAGCATTTT.

The chain recombines TRBV27 with TRBJ2-2, with 8 nucleotides matching TRBD1. V dropped 2 bases and J dropped 3; count of bases not matched to a gene: 8. The CDR3 contains 17 residues. Germline loops: CDR1 MNHEY, CDR2 SMNVEV (reference sequence). The CDR3 DNA is TGTGCCAGCAGTTTACAAGGACAGGGATGGGACACCGGGGAGCTGTTTTTT. Amino acids: CASSLQGQGWDTGELFF.

The chain couples TRBV27 to TRBJ2-1; D may be TRBD1 (6 bases). This CDR3 region has 13 residues. Germline-derived CDR1 and CDR2 are MNHEY and SMNVEV (reference sequence). V was clipped by 7 bases and J by 7 bases, with 14 bases between them. The CDR3 coding sequence is TGTGCCAGCACACAGGGTCGGGGAAATGAGCAGTTCTTC. Translating gives CASTQGRGNEQFF.

This chain links TRBV11-3 with TRBJ2-1; D gene unclear. CDR3 length: 15 amino acids. Germline CDR1 is SGHNT and CDR2 is YENEEA. Trimming pared 4 bases from V and 1 base from J, leaving 11 bases between. CDR3 sequence reads: CASSSRLASYNEQFF. The CDR3 region has the DNA TGTGCCAGCAGCTCCCGCTTGGCTTCCTACAATGAGCAGTTCTTC.

V and J are TRBV15 and TRBJ2-7, with 9 bases matching TRBD1. CDR1 and CDR2 from the germline V gene are LNHNV and YYDKDF (reference sequence). This CDR3 comprises 15 residues. V gave up 2 bases and J gave up 4 bases; unmatched junction bases: 6. CDR3 sequence: CATSRWGQGKYEQYF. CDR3 nucleotides: TGTGCCACCAGCAGATGGGGACAGGGAAAATACGAGCAGTACTTC.

This chain links TRBV19 with TRBJ2-7, with 7 bases identical to TRBD1. The CDR3 contains 14 residues. The germline V gene encodes CDR1 LNHDA and CDR2 SQIVND (reference sequence). With 7 bases clipped from V and 0 bases from J, the junction kept 6 bases outside the gene matches. The CDR3 protein is CASTAQGSSYEQYF. For the CDR3, the DNA is TGTGCCAGTACCGCACAGGGGAGCTCCTACGAGCAGTACTTC.

The gene calls are TRBV7-2 and TRBJ2-7; 8 bases are shared with TRBD2. Per the germline V gene, CDR1 is SGHTA and CDR2 is FQGNSA. The CDR3 has 14 amino acids. V gave up 2 bases and J gave up 7 bases; unmatched junction bases: 7. CDR3 protein: CASSLLSGGGEQYF. The CDR3 nucleotides are TGTGCCAGCAGCTTACTTTCCGGGGGGGGAGAGCAGTACTTC.

The rearrangement uses TRBV6-2 or TRBV6-3 and TRBJ2-1; 9 bases align to TRBD2. The CDR3 runs to 15 residues. Germline trimming cut 5 bases from V and 6 bases from J; bases unmatched to any gene: 8. The V gene's germline CDR1 is MNHEY and CDR2 SVGEGT. The CDR3 DNA reads TGTGCCAGCAGTCCCCAGCGGGGGGCTGGCAATGAGCAGTTCTTC. Its protein product is CASSPQRGAGNEQFF.